This passage covers 30 T cell receptor beta chains from one sample sequenced in a study of blood T cell repertoires in COVID-19. Sequencing used immunoSEQ multiplex PCR; TCRdb keeps in-frame clones, though not all of them. The sample lists some 150,000 clones, around 84% occurring once. The material sequenced was PBMCs or T cells enriched from blood (not recorded which). The receptors originated from a man over 45 who had recovered from COVID-19.

The chain employs TRBV18 and TRBJ1-4; 7 bases map to TRBD1. This CDR3 is 16 amino acids long. Trimming cost V 6 bases and J 0 bases; bases outside gene matches: 7. Germline CDR1 and CDR2: KGHSH and LQKENI. The CDR3: CASSAGTVATNEKLFF. DNA for the CDR3: TGTGCCAGCTCGGCCGGGACAGTTGCAACTAATGAAAAACTGTTTTTT.

The chain joins TRBV30 to TRBJ2-1; 9 bases fit TRBD2. The V gene end was trimmed by 0 bases and the J gene end by 9 bases; junction bases not matched to a gene: 6. The germline V gene encodes CDR1 GTSNPN and CDR2 SVGIG (reference sequence). The CDR3 runs 14 residues. The CDR3 sequence: CAWSVAGGLGEQFF. The CDR3 nucleotides are TGTGCCTGGAGTGTTGCGGGGGGGCTGGGTGAGCAGTTCTTC. The full variable domain, in which reference TRBV30 and TRBJ2-1 provide the parts outside the CDR3, is SQTIHQWPATLVQPVGSPLSLECTVEGTSNPNLYWYRQAAGRGLQLLFYSVGIGQISSEVPQNLSASRPQDRQFILSSKKLLLSDSGFYLCAWSVAGGLGEQFFGPGTRLTVL.

In this sample, this clone turned up a few times. The chain is built from TRBV9 and TRBJ1-3; no firm D call. The V end lost 0 bases, the J end lost 3 bases, and 10 bases lay between the germline ends. The germline V gene has CDR1 SGDLS and CDR2 YYNGEE. The CDR3 sequence is 15 residues long. CDR3 amino acids: CASSVDSSFGNTIYF. The DNA for the CDR3 is TGTGCCAGCAGCGTAGACAGCTCTTTTGGAAACACCATATATTTT.

V and J are TRBV10-1 and TRBJ2-3, with TRBD1 matching over 7 bases. J was trimmed by 3 bases and V by 1 base; bases with no gene match: 4. There are 15 residues in the CDR3. Germline-derived CDR1 and CDR2 are WNHNN and SYGVQD (reference sequence). This chain's CDR3 is CASSEFGQETDTQYF. In DNA form, the CDR3 reads TGCGCCAGCAGTGAGTTCGGACAGGAGACAGATACGCAGTATTTT.

The rearrangement uses TRBV9 and TRBJ2-2; maybe TRBD2 (5 bases). CDR1 and CDR2 (germline): SGDLS, YYNGEE. V gave up 4 bases and J gave up 5 bases, with 12 bases separating them. The length of the CDR3 is 14 residues. CDR3: CASSPSEGTGELFF. The CDR3 nucleotides are TGTGCCAGCAGCCCATCAGAGGGTACCGGGGAGCTGTTTTTT.

This chain joins TRBV5-1 and TRBJ2-5, with TRBD1 matching over 7 bases. Trimming cost V 4 bases and J 4 bases; bases outside gene matches: 10. Germline-derived CDR1 and CDR2 are SGHRS and YFSETQ. The CDR3 length is 15 residues. CDR3 sequence: CASSTGTAGGETQYF. CDR3 in DNA: TGCGCCAGCAGCACCGGGACAGCCGGTGGAGAGACCCAGTACTTC.

The chain has TRBV6-6 and TRBJ2-7; 8 nucleotides align to TRBD1. The J segment lost 0 bases and the V segment lost 6 bases, leaving 7 bases of the junction unmatched. The CDR3 runs 15 residues. CDR1 is MNHNY, CDR2 SVGAGI, per germline (reference sequence). CDR3: CASRFTGQGSYEQYF. Written as DNA, the CDR3 is TGTGCCAGCAGGTTTACAGGACAGGGCTCCTACGAGCAGTACTTC.

J is TRBJ1-5 and V is TRBV2; the D gene is possibly TRBD1 (5 bases). Trimming took off 5 bases at V and 7 bases at J, with 12 bases between the two ends. The CDR3 consists of 13 residues. The germline V gene has CDR1 SNHLY and CDR2 FYNNEI. The CDR3 bases are TGTGCCAGCAGTCAGGGATCGGGCCAGCCCCAGCATTTT. Amino acids: CASSQGSGQPQHF.

The chain recombines TRBV19 with TRBJ2-2; 7 bases fit TRBD1. This CDR3 is 15 amino acids long. V shed 6 bases and J 0 bases; nucleotides not matched to a gene: 4. CDR1 is LNHDA, CDR2 SQIVND, per germline (reference sequence). The CDR3 nucleotides are TGTGCCAGTAGCCCCGGGACAGCGAACACCGGGGAGCTGTTTTTT. This gives the protein CASSPGTANTGELFF.

This chain joins TRBV30 and TRBJ1-1; possibly TRBD1 for D (6 bases). This CDR3 is 13 amino acids long. The germline V and J ends were trimmed by 8 bases and 3 bases, with 16 bases remaining between them. Germline V gives CDR1 GTSNPN, CDR2 SVGIG (reference sequence). The DNA for the CDR3 is TGTGCCAGGTCTACAGGGTCCCACACTGAAGCTTTCTTT. Encoded protein: CARSTGSHTEAFF.

The V gene is TRBV27, the J gene TRBJ2-7; tentative D call: TRBD1 (5 bases). Germline V lookup: CDR1 MNHEY, CDR2 SMNVEV (reference sequence). V dropped 5 bases and J dropped 1 base, with 9 bases sitting between them. The CDR3 extends over 13 amino acids. CDR3 residues: CASSQTVSYEQYF. CDR3 DNA sequence: TGTGCCAGCAGTCAGACAGTATCCTACGAGCAGTACTTC.

The chain uses TRBV5-1 and TRBJ2-7; D is possibly TRBD1 (6 bases). The CDR3 length is 15 residues. Trimming left V 2 bases short and J 5 bases short, with 17 bases between. The germline CDR1 and CDR2 sequences are SGHRS and YFSETQ. In DNA, the CDR3 is TGCGCCAGCAGCTTATCCACAGGGACGCCTCACGAGCAGTACTTC. It specifies CASSLSTGTPHEQYF.

V is TRBV3-1 (or the pseudogene TRBV3-2) and J is TRBJ2-1; 11 nucleotides agree with TRBD2. With V trimmed by 6 bases and J by 9 bases, 13 bases remained unmatched. Germline V lookup: CDR1 LGHDT, CDR2 YNNKEL (reference sequence). This CDR3 region has 16 residues. CDR3 sequence: CASRNLAGGPWGEQFF. In DNA form, the CDR3 reads TGTGCCAGCAGAAACTTAGCGGGGGGGCCTTGGGGTGAGCAGTTCTTC.

The chain employs TRBV18 and TRBJ2-2, with D tentatively TRBD2 (5 bases). In germline, CDR1 is KGHSH, CDR2 LQKENI. The CDR3 runs to 12 residues. V lost 6 bases to trimming and J lost 7 bases, with 9 bases between them. CDR3 sequence: CASSPGIGELFF. CDR3 bases: TGTGCCAGCTCCCCCGGGATCGGGGAGCTGTTTTTT.

J is TRBJ2-3 and V is TRBV24-1; 11 nucleotides line up with TRBD2. V gave up 5 bases and J gave up 1 base; unmatched junction bases: 7. Germline CDR1 KGHDR, CDR2 SFDVKD. The CDR3 has 17 amino acids. CDR3 residues: CATSGLAGGPGTDTQYF. The CDR3, as DNA: TGTGCCACCAGTGGGCTAGCGGGGGGTCCGGGCACAGATACGCAGTATTTT.

This clone was seen only once. This chain uses TRBV15 with TRBJ1-5; a weak D match, TRBD1 (6 bases). V lost 8 bases to trimming and J lost 2 bases, with 16 bases between them. The CDR3 covers 15 residues. Germline CDR1 LNHNV, CDR2 YYDKDF (reference sequence). The CDR3 spells CATSWGGGGNQPQHF. CDR3 DNA sequence: TGTGCCACCTCCTGGGGAGGGGGTGGCAATCAGCCCCAGCATTTT.

This clone came up once. V is TRBV14 and J is TRBJ2-7, with 7 bases fitting TRBD2. Per germline, CDR1 SGHDN and CDR2 FVKESK. The CDR3 is made up of 16 amino acids. V shed 0 bases and J 0 bases; nucleotides not matched to a gene: 5. CDR3 coding DNA: TGTGCCAGCAGCCAAGATTCGGGGGGTGGCTCCTACGAGCAGTACTTC. Its protein product is CASSQDSGGGSYEQYF.

The J gene is TRBJ1-5, the V gene TRBV3-1 (or the pseudogene TRBV3-2); D may be TRBD1 (5 bases). The CDR3 runs 17 residues. The germline V gene has CDR1 LGHDT and CDR2 YNNKEL (reference sequence). Between the trimmed V and J ends, which lost 0 bases and 3 bases, there was a span of 15 bases. CDR3 sequence (DNA): TGTGCCAGCAGCCAAGATGGAGGGGACCGCTACAATCAGCCCCAGCATTTT. Translation gives CASSQDGGDRYNQPQHF.

V is TRBV28 and J is TRBJ2-7; D remains ambiguous. V dropped 3 bases and J dropped 0 bases, with 6 bases sitting between them. CDR1 and CDR2 from the germline V gene are MDHEN and SYDVKM. The CDR3 totals 13 residues. CDR3 bases: TGTGCCAGCAGTTTCGCGAACTCCTACGAGCAGTACTTC. It translates to CASSFANSYEQYF.

This clone has just a few counts. The V call is TRBV2, the J call TRBJ1-1, with D maybe TRBD1 (6 bases). V was shortened by 8 bases and J by 0 bases, with 13 bases between the two germline ends. This CDR3 comprises 14 residues. The V gene's germline CDR1 is SNHLY and CDR2 FYNNEI. The CDR3 reads CASYRDMMNTEAFF. CDR3 in DNA: TGTGCCAGCTATAGGGACATGATGAACACTGAAGCTTTCTTT. Variable domain in full (rest from reference TRBV2 and TRBJ1-1): EPEVTQTPSHQVTQMGQEVILRCVPISNHLYFYWYRQILGQKVEFLVSFYNNEISEKSEIFDDQFSVERPDGSNFTLKIRSTKLEDSAMYFCASYRDMMNTEAFFGQGTRLTVV.

This clone is a singleton in its sample. The J gene is TRBJ1-5, the V gene TRBV3-1 (or the pseudogene TRBV3-2); 7 nucleotides line up with TRBD1. The V gene's germline CDR1 is LGHDT and CDR2 YNNKEL (reference sequence). Trimming cost V 4 bases and J 6 bases; bases outside gene matches: 9. There are 15 residues in the CDR3. Here the CDR3 DNA reads TGTGCCAGCAGCCCGGAAGACAGGGTCCCTCAGCCCCAGCATTTT. Encoded protein: CASSPEDRVPQPQHF.

The chain recombines TRBV10-3 with TRBJ2-3, with D possibly being TRBD2 (5 bases). Germline CDR1 reads ENHRY; CDR2 reads SYGVKD. V lost 5 bases, J lost 6 bases, and 12 bases lay in between. The CDR3 consists of 13 residues. The CDR3 bases are TGTGCCATCAGTTCAACCCCTAGCGATACGCAGTATTTT. This encodes CAISSTPSDTQYF.

The genes are TRBV28 and TRBJ1-1; possible D gene TRBD1, 5 bases. V dropped 0 bases and J dropped 0 bases, with 11 bases sitting between them. Germline V lookup: CDR1 MDHEN, CDR2 SYDVKM. This CDR3 region has 16 residues. This CDR3 is CASSLWSGRMNTEAFF. For the CDR3, the DNA is TGTGCCAGCAGTTTATGGTCAGGGCGGATGAACACTGAAGCTTTCTTT.

The chain is built from TRBV5-1 and TRBJ1-1, with 8 bases lining up with TRBD1. Germline V CDR1 and CDR2: SGHRS, YFSETQ. The CDR3 covers 17 residues. The ends lost 0 bases at V and 0 bases at J; junction bases unmatched: 7. CDR3 nucleotides: TGCGCCAGCAGCTTGGCCCCCGGCAGGGGGCTGAACACTGAAGCTTTCTTT. Its protein is CASSLAPGRGLNTEAFF.

This clone was detected once. The chain links TRBV2 to TRBJ1-5; possibly TRBD1 for D (5 bases). The CDR3 has 15 residues. The germline V gene has CDR1 SNHLY and CDR2 FYNNEI. V lost 9 bases to trimming and J lost 2 bases, with 17 bases between them. CDR3 DNA sequence: TGTGCCAGTCGCTACGGTGCGGGGGGCAATCAGCCCCAGCATTTT. It codes for CASRYGAGGNQPQHF.

The rearrangement joins TRBV2 to TRBJ2-2; weak D call: TRBD1 (6 bases). Germline CDR1 reads SNHLY; CDR2 reads FYNNEI. The CDR3 is 15 residues long. V gave up 2 bases and J gave up 6 bases, with 13 bases separating them. CDR3 residues: CASSELGASSGELFF. The CDR3 region has the DNA TGTGCCAGCAGTGAACTGGGGGCTTCCTCCGGGGAGCTGTTTTTT.

J is TRBJ2-3 and V is TRBV10-3; D is perhaps TRBD1 (6 bases). The germline V gene has CDR1 ENHRY and CDR2 SYGVKD. This CDR3 has 13 residues. Trimming shortened V by 7 bases and J by 1 base, and 9 bases separated the two germline ends. The CDR3 DNA reads TGTGCCATCACCCGACAGGGCACAGATACGCAGTATTTT. As protein: CAITRQGTDTQYF.

This sequence joins TRBV5-1 and TRBJ1-2; 12 positions match TRBD1. The CDR3 runs 16 residues. Germline CDR1 and CDR2: SGHRS and YFSETQ. V shed 3 bases, J shed 8 bases, and the junction held 11 bases outside the gene matches. The CDR3 sequence: CASSSGGTGGHEGYTF. The CDR3 bases are TGCGCCAGCAGCTCGGGAGGGACAGGGGGCCATGAGGGCTACACCTTC.

This CDR3 is CASSLGLSGANVLTF. CDR3 nucleotides: TGTGCCAGCAGCTTGGGCCTCTCTGGGGCCAACGTCCTGACTTTC. This rearrangement joins TRBV13 to TRBJ2-6; D is undetermined. The ends were cut back, 3 bases at V and 0 bases at J, with 6 bases in the middle. The CDR3 consists of 15 residues. In germline, CDR1 is PRHDT, CDR2 FYEKMQ (reference sequence).

This sequence joins TRBV27 and TRBJ2-5; 8 bases align to TRBD2. Germline V gene lookup returns CDR1 MNHEY and CDR2 SMNVEV (reference sequence). This CDR3 spans 15 amino acids. V shed 5 bases, J shed 6 bases, and the junction held 11 bases outside the gene matches. The CDR3 reads CASSPGAGAIKTQYF. CDR3 DNA: TGTGCCAGCAGTCCAGGAGCGGGGGCAATAAAGACCCAGTACTTC.